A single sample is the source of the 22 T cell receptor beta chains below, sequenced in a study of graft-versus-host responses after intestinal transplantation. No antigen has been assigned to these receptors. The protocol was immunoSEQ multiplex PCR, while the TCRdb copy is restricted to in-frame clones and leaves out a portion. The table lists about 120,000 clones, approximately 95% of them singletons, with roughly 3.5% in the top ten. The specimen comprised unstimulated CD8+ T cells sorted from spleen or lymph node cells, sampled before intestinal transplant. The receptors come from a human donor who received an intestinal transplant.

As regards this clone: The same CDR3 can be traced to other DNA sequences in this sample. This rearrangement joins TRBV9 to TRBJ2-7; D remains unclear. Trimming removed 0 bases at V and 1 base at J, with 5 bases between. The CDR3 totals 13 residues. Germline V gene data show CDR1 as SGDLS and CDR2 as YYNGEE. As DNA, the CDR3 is TGTGCCAGCAGCGTAGCCGGGTCCTACGAGCAGTACTTC. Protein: CASSVAGSYEQYF.

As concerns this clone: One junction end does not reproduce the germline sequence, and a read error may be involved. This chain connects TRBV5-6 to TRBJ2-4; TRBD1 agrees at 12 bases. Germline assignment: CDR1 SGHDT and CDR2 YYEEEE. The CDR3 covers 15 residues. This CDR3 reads CASSSGTGGKDIQYF. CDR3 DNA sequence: TGTGCCAGCAGCTCCGGGACAGGGGGCAAAGACATTCAGTACTTC.

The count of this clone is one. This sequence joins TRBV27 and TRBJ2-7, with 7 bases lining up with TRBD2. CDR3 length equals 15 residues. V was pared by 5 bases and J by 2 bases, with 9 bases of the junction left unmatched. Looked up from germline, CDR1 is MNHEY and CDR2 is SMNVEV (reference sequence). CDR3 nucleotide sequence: TGTGCCAGCAGTCCGACGGGAGGACCCACCTACGAGCAGTACTTC. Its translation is CASSPTGGPTYEQYF.

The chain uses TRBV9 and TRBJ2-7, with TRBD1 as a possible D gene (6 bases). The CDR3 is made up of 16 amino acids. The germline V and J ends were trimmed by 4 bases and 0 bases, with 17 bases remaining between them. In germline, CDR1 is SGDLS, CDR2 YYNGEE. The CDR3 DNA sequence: TGTGCCAGCAGCCCCGTGACAGGACCCCACTCCTACGAGCAGTACTTC. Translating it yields CASSPVTGPHSYEQYF.

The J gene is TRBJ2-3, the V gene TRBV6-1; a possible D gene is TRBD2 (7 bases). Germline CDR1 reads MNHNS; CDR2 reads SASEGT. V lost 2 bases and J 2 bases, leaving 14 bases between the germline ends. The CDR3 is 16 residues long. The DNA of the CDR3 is TGTGCCAGCAGTGAAATCCGGGGGGCCTACACAGATACGCAGTATTTT. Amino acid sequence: CASSEIRGAYTDTQYF.

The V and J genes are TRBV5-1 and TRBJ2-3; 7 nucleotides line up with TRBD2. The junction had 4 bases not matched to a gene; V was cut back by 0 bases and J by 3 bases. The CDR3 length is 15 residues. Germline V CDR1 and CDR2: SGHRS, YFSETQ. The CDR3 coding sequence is TGCGCCAGCAGCTTGGAGGCTAGCGGTACAGATACGCAGTATTTT. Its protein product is CASSLEASGTDTQYF.

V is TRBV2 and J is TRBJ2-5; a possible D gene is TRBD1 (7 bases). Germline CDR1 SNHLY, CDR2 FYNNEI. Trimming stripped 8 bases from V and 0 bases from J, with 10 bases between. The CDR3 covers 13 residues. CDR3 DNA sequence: TGTGCCAGCGGGGGGACAGACCAAGAGACCCAGTACTTC. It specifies CASGGTDQETQYF. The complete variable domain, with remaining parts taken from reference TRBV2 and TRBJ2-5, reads EPEVTQTPSHQVTQMGQEVILRCVPISNHLYFYWYRQILGQKVEFLVSFYNNEISEKSEIFDDQFSVERPDGSNFTLKIRSTKLEDSAMYFCASGGTDQETQYFGPGTRLLVL.

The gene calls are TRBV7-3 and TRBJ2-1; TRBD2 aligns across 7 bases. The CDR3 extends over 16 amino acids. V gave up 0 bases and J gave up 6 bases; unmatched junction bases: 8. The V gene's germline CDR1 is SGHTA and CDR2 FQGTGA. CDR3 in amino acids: CASSLTPREGFNEQFF. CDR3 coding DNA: TGTGCCAGCAGCTTAACTCCCAGGGAGGGTTTCAATGAGCAGTTCTTC. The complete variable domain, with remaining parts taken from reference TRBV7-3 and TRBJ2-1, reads GAGVSQTPSNKVTEKGKYVELRCDPISGHTALYWYRQSLGQGPEFLIYFQGTGAADDSGLPNDRFFAVRPEGSVSTLKIQRTERGDSAVYLCASSLTPREGFNEQFFGPGTRLTVL.

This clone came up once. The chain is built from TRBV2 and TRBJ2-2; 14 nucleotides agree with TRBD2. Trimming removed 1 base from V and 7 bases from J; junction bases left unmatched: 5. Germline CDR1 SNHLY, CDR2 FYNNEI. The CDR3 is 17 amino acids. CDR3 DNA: TGTGCCAGCAGTGAAGGACTAGCGGGAGGGCCGGTCGGGGAGCTGTTTTTT. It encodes CASSEGLAGGPVGELFF. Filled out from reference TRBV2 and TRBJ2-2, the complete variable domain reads EPEVTQTPSHQVTQMGQEVILRCVPISNHLYFYWYRQILGQKVEFLVSFYNNEISEKSEIFDDQFSVERPDGSNFTLKIRSTKLEDSAMYFCASSEGLAGGPVGELFFGEGSRLTVL.

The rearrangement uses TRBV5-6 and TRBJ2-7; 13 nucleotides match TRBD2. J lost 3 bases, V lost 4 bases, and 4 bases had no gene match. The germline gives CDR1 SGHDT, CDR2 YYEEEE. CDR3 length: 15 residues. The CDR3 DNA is TGTGCCAGCAGCGCCGGACTAGCGGGAGTCTACGAGCAGTACTTC. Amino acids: CASSAGLAGVYEQYF. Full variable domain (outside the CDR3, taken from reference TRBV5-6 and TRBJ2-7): DAGVTQSPTHLIKTRGQQVTLRCSPKSGHDTVSWYQQALGQGPQFIFQYYEEEERQRGNFPDRFSGHQFPNYSSELNVNALLLGDSALYLCASSAGLAGVYEQYFGPGTRLTVT.

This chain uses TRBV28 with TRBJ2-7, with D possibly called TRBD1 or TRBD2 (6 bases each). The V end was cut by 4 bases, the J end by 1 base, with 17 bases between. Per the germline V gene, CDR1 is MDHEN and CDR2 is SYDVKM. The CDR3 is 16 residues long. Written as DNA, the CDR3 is TGTGCCAGCAGTTCCCTTAGGGGGGATAGGTCCTACGAGCAGTACTTC. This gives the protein CASSSLRGDRSYEQYF.

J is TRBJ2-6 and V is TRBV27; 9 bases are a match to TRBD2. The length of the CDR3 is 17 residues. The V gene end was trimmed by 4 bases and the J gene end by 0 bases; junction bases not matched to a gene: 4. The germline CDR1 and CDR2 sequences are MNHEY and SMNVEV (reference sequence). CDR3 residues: CASSSTSGYSGANVLTF. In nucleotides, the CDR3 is TGTGCCAGCAGTTCGACTAGCGGATACTCTGGGGCCAACGTCCTGACTTTC. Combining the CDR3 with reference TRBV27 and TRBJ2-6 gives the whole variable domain EAQVTQNPRYLITVTGKKLTVTCSQNMNHEYMSWYRQDPGLGLRQIYYSMNVEVTDKGDVPEGYKVSRKEKRNFPLILESPSPNQTSLYFCASSSTSGYSGANVLTFGAGSRLTVL.

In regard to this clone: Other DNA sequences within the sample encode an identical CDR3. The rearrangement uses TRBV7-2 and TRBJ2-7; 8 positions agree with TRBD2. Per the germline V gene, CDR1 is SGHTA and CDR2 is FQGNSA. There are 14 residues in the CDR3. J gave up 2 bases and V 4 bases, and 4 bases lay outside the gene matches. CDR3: CASSSPGGPYEQYF. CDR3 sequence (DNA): TGTGCCAGCAGCTCCCCGGGAGGGCCCTACGAGCAGTACTTC.

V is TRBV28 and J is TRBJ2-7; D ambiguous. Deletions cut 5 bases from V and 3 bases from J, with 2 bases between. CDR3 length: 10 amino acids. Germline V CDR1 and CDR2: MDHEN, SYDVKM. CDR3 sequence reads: CASSDYEQYF. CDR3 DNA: TGTGCCAGCAGTGACTACGAGCAGTACTTC.

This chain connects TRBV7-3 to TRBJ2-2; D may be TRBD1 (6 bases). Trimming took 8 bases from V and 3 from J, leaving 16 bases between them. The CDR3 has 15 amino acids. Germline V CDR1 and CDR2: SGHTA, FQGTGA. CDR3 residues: CASGHRVGDTGELFF. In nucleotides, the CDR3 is TGTGCCAGCGGGCACAGGGTTGGGGACACCGGGGAGCTGTTTTTT.

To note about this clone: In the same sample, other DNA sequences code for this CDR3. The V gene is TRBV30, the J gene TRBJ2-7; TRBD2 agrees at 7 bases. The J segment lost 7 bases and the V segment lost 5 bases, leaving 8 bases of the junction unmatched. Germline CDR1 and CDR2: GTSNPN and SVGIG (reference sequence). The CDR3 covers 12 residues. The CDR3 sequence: CAWGGGAGEQYF. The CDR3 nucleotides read TGTGCCTGGGGGGGAGGGGCTGGGGAGCAGTACTTC.

The CDR3 is CASSQWAANEQFF. CDR3 DNA sequence: TGCGCCAGCAGCCAGTGGGCGGCCAATGAGCAGTTCTTC. The chain recombines TRBV4-1 with TRBJ2-1; D is unclear. The CDR3 is 13 residues long. From germline, CDR1 is MGHRA and CDR2 YSYEKL. Trimming removed 3 bases at V and 6 bases at J, with 9 bases between.

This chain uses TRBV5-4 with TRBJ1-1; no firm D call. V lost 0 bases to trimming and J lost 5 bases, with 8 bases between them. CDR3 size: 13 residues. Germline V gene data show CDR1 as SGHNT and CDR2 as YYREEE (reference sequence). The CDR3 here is CASSLGRGTEAFF. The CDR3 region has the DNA TGTGCCAGCAGCTTGGGGAGAGGAACTGAAGCTTTCTTT. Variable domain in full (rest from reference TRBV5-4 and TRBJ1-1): ETGVTQSPTHLIKTRGQQVTLRCSSQSGHNTVSWYQQALGQGPQFIFQYYREEENGRGNFPPRFSGLQFPNYSSELNVNALELDDSALYLCASSLGRGTEAFFGQGTRLTVV.

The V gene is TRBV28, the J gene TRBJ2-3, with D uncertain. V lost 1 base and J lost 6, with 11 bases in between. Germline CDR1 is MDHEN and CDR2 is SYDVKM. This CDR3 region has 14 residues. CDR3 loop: CASSLSSDLDTQYF. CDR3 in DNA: TGTGCCAGCAGTTTATCCTCTGACTTGGATACGCAGTATTTT.

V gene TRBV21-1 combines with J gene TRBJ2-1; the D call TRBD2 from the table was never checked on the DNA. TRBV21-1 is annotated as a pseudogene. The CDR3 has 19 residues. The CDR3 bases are TGTGCCAGCAGCAAAAGACCGGCCGCGGGCAACTCAACCTACAATGAGCAGTTCTTC. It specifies CASSKRPAAGNSTYNEQFF.

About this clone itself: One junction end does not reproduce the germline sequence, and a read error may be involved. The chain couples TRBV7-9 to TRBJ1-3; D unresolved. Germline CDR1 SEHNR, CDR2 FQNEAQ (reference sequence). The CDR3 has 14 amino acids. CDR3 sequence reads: CASRPIGSGSTIYF. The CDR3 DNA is TGTGCCAGCAGACCGATCGGCTCTGGAAGCACCATATATTTT. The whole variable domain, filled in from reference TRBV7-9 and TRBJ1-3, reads DTGVSQNPRHKITKRGQNVTFRCDPISEHNRLYWYRQTLGQGPEFLTYFQNEAQLEKSRLLSDRFSAERPKGSFSTLEIQRTEQGDSAMYLCASRPIGSGSTIYFGEGSWLTVV.

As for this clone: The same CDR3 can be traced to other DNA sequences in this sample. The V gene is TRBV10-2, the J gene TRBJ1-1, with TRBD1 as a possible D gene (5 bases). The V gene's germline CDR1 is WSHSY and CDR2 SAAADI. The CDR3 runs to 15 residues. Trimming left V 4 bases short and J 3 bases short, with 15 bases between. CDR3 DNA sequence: TGCGCCAGCAGTGTGGAGACGGGGGAGGACACTGAAGCTTTCTTT. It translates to CASSVETGEDTEAFF.